Listed below are T cell receptor beta chains from one sample, sequenced in a study of shared clonotypes between healthy human individuals. The assay was immunoSEQ multiplex PCR, and TCRdb's table has in-frame clones only and misses some. The sample holds about 1,900,000 clones, roughly 95% seen once. The specimen sequenced was naive CD8+ T cells sorted from blood. The source is a young man in good health. Both conserved end residues are part of each CDR3. D genes are given only for firm matches.

CASSKIPSGPGLDSPLHF,TGTGCCAGCAGCAAGATACCCTCGGGGCCGGGACTTGATTCACCCCTCCACTTT,TRBV21-1,-,TRBJ1-6
CASSLDRGSGQPQHF,TGTGCCAGCAGTTTGGACAGGGGGTCAGGGCAGCCCCAGCATTTT,TRBV27,TRBD1,TRBJ1-5
CASRDRTGDLMNYGYTF,TGTGCCAGCAGGGACAGGACAGGGGATCTTATGAACTATGGCTACACCTTC,TRBV7-9,TRBD1,TRBJ1-2
CASSEWVRGGNTEAFF,TGTGCCAGCAGTGAATGGGTCCGTGGGGGGAACACTGAAGCTTTCTTT,TRBV25-1,-,TRBJ1-1
CAWSVSDTTEAFF,TGTGCCTGGAGTGTATCGGATACCACTGAAGCTTTCTTT,TRBV30,-,TRBJ1-1
CASSSSIRGPFF,TGTGCCAGCAGTTCCTCTATCAGGGGCCCGTTCTTC,TRBV27,-,TRBJ2-1
CASSAGQGNTEAFF,TGTGCCAGCAGCGCGGGACAGGGGAACACTGAAGCTTTCTTT,TRBV27,TRBD1,TRBJ1-1
CASRYSGGAHEQYF,TGTGCCAGCAGGTATAGCGGGGGGGCCCACGAGCAGTACTTC,TRBV5-4,TRBD2,TRBJ2-7
CATSSQPGLAFEQYF,TGTGCCACCAGCAGCCAGCCGGGACTAGCGTTCGAGCAGTACTTC,TRBV15,TRBD2,TRBJ2-7
CASSTGDLAYEQYF,TGTGCCAGTAGTACCGGGGATCTGGCCTACGAGCAGTACTTC,TRBV19,-,TRBJ2-7
CASSLANSPEQYF,TGTGCCAGCAGCTTGGCCAACAGTCCCGAGCAGTACTTC,TRBV5-4,-,TRBJ2-7